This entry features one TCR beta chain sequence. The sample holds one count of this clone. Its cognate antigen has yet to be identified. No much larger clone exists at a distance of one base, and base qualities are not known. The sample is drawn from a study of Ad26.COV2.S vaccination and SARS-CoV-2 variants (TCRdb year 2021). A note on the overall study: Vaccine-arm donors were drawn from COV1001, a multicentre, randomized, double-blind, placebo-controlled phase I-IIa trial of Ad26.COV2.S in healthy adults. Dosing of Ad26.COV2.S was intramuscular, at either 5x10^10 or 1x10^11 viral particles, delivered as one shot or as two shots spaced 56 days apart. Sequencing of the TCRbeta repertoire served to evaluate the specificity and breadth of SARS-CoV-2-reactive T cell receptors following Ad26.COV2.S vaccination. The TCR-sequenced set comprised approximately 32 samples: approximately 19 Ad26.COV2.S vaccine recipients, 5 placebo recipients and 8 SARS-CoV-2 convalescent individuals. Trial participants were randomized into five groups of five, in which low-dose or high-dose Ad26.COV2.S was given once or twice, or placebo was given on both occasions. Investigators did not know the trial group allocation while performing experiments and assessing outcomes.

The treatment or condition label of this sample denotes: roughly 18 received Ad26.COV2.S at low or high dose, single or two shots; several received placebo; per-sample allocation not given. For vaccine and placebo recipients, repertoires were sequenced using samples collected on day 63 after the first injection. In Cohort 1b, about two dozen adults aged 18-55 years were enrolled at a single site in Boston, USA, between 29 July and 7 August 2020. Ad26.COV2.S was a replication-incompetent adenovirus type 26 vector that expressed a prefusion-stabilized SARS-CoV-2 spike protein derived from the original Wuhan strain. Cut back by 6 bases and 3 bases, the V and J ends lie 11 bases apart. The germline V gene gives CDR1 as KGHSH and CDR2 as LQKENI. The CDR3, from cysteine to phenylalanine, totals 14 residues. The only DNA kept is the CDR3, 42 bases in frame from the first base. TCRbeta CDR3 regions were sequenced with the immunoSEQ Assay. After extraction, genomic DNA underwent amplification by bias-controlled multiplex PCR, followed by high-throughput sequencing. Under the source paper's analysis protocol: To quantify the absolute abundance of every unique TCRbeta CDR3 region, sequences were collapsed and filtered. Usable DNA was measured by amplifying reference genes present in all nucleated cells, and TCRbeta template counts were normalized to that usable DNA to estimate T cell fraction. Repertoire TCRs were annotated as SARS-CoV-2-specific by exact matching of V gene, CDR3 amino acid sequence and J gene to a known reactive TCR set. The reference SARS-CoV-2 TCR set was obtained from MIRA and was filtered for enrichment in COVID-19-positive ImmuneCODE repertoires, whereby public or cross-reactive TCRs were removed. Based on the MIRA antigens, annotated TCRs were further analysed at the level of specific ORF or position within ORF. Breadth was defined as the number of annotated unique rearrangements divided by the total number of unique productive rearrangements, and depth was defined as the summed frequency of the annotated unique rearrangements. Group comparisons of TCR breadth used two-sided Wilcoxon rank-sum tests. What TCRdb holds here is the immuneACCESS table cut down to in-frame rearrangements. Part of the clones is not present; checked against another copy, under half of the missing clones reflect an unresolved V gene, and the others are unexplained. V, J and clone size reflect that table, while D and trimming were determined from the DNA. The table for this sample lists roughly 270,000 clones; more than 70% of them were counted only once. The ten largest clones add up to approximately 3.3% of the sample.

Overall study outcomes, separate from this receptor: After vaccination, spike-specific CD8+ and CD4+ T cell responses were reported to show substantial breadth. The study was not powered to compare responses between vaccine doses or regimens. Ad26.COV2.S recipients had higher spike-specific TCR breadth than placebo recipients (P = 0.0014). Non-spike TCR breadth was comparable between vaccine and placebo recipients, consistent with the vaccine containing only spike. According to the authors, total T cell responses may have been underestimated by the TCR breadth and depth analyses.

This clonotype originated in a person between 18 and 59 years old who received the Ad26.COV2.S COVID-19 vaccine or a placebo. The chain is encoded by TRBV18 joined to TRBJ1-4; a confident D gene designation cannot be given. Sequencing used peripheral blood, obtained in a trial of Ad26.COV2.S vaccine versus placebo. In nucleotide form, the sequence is TGTGCCAGCTCTCTCGACATGTCTAATGAAAAACTGTTTTTT. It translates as CASSLDMSNEKLFF.